This T cell receptor (beta chain) was observed in a study of lymphopenia after photon versus proton radiotherapy. Points from the study as a whole: Oligoclonal CD8+ Temra expansion after nadir drove photon patients' diversity drop.

The CDR3 length is 14 residues. Trimming pared 4 bases from V and 9 bases from J, leaving 18 bases between. Germline V gives CDR1 MNHEY, CDR2 SMNVEV (reference sequence). In the case of this clone: The antigen remains undetermined.

Using immunoSEQ multiplex PCR, the repertoire was profiled, and TCRdb retains in-frame clones only, with some absent. The data contain 150,000 or so clones, roughly nine tenths of them singletons. This chain links TRBV27 with TRBJ2-5, with D perhaps TRBD2 (5 bases). The TCR was taken from a man between 45 and 60 years old with gastric cancer. Source: peripheral blood, taken from a patient treated with photon-based radiotherapy. Here the CDR3 DNA reads TGTGCCAGCAGTTCCTCGACCCAACCGGGGTCCCAGTACTTC. This translates into CASSSSTQPGSQYF.